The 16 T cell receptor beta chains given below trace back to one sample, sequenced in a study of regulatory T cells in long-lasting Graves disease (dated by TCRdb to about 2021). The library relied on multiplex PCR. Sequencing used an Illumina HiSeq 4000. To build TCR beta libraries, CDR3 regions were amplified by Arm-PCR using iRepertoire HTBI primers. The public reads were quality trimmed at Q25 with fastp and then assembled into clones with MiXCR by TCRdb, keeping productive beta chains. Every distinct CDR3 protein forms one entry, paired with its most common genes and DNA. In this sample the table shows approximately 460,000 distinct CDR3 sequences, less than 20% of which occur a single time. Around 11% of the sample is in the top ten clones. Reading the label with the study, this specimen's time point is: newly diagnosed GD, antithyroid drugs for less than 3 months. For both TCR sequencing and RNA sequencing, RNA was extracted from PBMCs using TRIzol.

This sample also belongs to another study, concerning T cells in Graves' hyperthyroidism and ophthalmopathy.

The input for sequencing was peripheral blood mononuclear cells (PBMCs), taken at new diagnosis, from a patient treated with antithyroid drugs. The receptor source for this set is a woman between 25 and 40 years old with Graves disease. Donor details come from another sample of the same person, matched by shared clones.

Here the CDR3 reads CSVVKGTRDGSGYTF. The CDR3 coding sequence is TGCAGCGTTGTGAAGGGTACGCGGGATGGGAGTGGCTACACCTTC. The chain carries TRBV29-1 and TRBJ1-2, with unresolved D. Trimming pared 4 bases from V and 7 bases from J, leaving 22 bases between. Germline lookup yields CDR1 SQVTM and CDR2 ANQGSEA. The CDR3 runs to 15 residues.

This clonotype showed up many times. CDR3 bases: TGTGCCAGCAGCTTAGTCTGGGTTAGGGCCAACGTCCTGACTTTC. Residues: CASSLVWVRANVLTF. V is TRBV7-2 and J is TRBJ2-6, with D uncertain. The CDR3 covers 15 residues. The ends were cut back, 1 base at V and 5 bases at J, with 9 bases in the middle. From germline, CDR1 is SGHTA and CDR2 FQGNSA.

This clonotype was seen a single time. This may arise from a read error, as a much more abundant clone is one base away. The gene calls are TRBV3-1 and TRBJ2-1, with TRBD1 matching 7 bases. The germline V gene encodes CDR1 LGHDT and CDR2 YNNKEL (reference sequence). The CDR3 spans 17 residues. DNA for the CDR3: TGTACCAGCAGCCCAGACACAGGGGAAGGCTCCTACAATGAGCAGTTCTTC. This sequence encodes CTSSPDTGEGSYNEQFF.

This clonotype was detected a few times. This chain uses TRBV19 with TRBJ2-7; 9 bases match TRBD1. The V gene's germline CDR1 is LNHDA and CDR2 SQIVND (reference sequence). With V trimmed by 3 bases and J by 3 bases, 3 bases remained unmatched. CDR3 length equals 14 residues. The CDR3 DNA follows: TGTGCCAGTAGTATGTGGGACAGGGACTACGAGCAGTACTTC. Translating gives CASSMWDRDYEQYF.

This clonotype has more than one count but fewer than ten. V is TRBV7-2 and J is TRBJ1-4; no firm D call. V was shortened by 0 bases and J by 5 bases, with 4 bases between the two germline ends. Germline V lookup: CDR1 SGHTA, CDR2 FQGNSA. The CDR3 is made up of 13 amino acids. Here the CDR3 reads CASSLAENEKLFF. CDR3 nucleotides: TGTGCCAGCAGCTTAGCGGAGAATGAAAAACTGTTTTTT.

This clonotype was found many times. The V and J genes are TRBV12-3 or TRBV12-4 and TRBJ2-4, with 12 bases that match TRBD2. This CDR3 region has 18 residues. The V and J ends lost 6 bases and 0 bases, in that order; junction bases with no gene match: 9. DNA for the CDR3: TGTGCCAGCAGCCGCCTAGCGGGAGGGGTGCTAGCCAAAAACATTCAGTACTTC. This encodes CASSRLAGGVLAKNIQYF.

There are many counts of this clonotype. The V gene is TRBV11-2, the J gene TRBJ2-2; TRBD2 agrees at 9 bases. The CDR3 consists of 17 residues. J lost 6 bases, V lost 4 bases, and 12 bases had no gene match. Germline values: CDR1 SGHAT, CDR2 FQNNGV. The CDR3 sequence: CASSYRLAGTGPGELFF. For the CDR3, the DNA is TGTGCCAGCAGCTACCGTCTAGCGGGAACGGGGCCCGGGGAGCTGTTTTTT.

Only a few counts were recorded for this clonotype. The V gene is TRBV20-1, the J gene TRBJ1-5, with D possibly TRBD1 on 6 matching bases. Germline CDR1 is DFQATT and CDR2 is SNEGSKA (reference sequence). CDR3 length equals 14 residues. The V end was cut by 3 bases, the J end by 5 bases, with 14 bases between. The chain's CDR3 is CSASGGGPDQPQHF. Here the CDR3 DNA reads TGCAGTGCTAGTGGGGGGGGGCCGGATCAGCCCCAGCATTTT.

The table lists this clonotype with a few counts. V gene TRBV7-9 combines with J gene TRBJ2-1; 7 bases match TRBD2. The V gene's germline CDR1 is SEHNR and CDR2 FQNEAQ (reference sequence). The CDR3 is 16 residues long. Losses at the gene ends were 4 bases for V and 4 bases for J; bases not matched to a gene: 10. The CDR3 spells CASSYGAGAKYNEQFF. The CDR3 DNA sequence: TGTGCCAGCAGCTACGGGGCGGGAGCGAAGTACAATGAGCAGTTCTTC.

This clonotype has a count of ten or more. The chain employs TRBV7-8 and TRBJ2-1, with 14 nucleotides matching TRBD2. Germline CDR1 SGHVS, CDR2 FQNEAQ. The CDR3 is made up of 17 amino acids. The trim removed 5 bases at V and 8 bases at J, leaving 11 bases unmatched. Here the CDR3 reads CASSRARGTSGSYEQFF. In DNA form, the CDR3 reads TGTGCCAGCAGCCGAGCGAGAGGGACTAGCGGGAGCTATGAGCAGTTCTTC.

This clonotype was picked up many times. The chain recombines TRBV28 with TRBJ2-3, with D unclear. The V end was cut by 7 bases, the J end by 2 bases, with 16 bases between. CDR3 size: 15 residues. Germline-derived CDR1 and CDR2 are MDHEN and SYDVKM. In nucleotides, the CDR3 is TGTGCCAGCACCCCCCCAGGAGTCTTCACAGATACGCAGTATTTT. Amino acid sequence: CASTPPGVFTDTQYF.

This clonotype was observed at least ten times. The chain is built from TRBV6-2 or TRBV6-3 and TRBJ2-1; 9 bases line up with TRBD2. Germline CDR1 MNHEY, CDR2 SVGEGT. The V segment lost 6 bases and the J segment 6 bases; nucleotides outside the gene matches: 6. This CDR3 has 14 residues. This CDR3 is CASRVSGSFNEQFF. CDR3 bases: TGTGCCAGCAGGGTTAGCGGGAGTTTCAATGAGCAGTTCTTC.

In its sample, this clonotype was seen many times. CDR3: CASSFRGTSSYEQYF. As DNA, the CDR3 is TGTGCCAGCAGTTTTAGGGGCACAAGCTCCTACGAGCAGTACTTC. The chain uses TRBV28 and TRBJ2-7; D possibly corresponds to TRBD1 (5 bases). CDR1 MDHEN and CDR2 SYDVKM come from the germline V gene. This CDR3 has 15 amino acids. V lost 3 bases and J 0 bases, leaving 12 bases between the germline ends.

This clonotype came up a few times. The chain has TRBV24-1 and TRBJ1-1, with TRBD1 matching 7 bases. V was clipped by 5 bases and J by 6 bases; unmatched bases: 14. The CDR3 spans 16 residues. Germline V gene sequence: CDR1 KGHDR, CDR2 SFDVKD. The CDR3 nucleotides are TGTGCCACCAGTGGACCAGGGGGGCAGGGGGTTCCTGAAGCTTTCTTT. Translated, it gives CATSGPGGQGVPEAFF.

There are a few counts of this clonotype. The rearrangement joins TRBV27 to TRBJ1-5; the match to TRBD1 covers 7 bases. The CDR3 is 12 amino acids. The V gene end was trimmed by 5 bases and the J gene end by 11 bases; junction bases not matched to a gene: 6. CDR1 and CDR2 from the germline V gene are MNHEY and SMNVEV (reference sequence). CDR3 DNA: TGTGCCAGCAGTCAGACAGGGCTGGCCCAGCATTTT. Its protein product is CASSQTGLAQHF.

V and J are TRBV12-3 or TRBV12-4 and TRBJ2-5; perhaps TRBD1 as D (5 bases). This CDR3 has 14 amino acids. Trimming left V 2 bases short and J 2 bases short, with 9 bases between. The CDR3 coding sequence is TGTGCCAGCAGTTTATCCGGACAACAAGAGACCCAGTACTTC. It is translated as CASSLSGQQETQYF.